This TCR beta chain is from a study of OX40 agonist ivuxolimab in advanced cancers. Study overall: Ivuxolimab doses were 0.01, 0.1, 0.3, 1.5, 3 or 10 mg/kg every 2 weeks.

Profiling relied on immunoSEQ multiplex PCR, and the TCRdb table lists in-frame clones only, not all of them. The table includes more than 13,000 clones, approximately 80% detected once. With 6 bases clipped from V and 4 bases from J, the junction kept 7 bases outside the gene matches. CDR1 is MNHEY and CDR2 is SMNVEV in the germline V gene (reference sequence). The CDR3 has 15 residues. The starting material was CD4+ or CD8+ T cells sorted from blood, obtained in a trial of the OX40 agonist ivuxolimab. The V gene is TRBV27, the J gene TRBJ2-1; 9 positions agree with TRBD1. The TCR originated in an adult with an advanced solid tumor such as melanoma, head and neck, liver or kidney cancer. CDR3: CASRIQGQGYNEQFF. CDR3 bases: TGTGCCAGCAGAATTCAGGGACAGGGATACAATGAGCAGTTCTTC.